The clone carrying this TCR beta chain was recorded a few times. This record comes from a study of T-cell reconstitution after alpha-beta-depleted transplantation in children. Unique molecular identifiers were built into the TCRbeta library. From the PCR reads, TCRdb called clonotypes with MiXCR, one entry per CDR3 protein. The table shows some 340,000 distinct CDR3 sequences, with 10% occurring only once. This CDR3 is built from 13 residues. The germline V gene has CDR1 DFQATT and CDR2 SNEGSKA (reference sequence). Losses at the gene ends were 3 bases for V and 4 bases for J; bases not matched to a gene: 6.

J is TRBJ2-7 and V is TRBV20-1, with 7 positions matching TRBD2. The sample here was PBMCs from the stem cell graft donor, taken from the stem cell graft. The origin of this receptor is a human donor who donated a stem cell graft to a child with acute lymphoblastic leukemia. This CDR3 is CSARSGREYEQYF. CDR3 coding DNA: TGCAGTGCTAGGTCGGGGAGGGAGTACGAGCAGTACTTC.